This entry lists 2 T cell receptor beta chains sequenced from one sample in a study of OX40 agonist ivuxolimab in advanced cancers. TCRdb's copy holds only in-frame clones and misses some; the assay was immunoSEQ multiplex PCR. The data hold around 100,000 clones, with 90% observed a single time. The starting material was CD4+ or CD8+ T cells sorted from blood, obtained in a trial of the OX40 agonist ivuxolimab. The receptors derive from an adult with an advanced solid tumor such as melanoma, head and neck, liver or kidney cancer.

V usage is TRBV14 and J usage is TRBJ2-1; D perhaps matches TRBD1 (5 bases). Germline-derived CDR1 and CDR2 are SGHDN and FVKESK. The V gene lost 4 bases and the J gene lost 6 bases, with 19 bases spanning the gap. The CDR3 length is 16 residues. In nucleotides, the CDR3 is TGTGCCAGCAGCCCCTCCAGGGCCAGAATGAGCAATGAGCAGTTCTTC. Its protein is CASSPSRARMSNEQFF.

The chain is built from TRBV7-8 and TRBJ1-3, with TRBD1 matching 7 bases. Germline-derived CDR1 and CDR2 are SGHVS and FQNEAQ. CDR3 length equals 18 residues. With V trimmed by 3 bases and J by 2 bases, 13 bases remained unmatched. Written as DNA, the CDR3 is TGTGCCAGCAGCTTCTCAGTACAGGGGACTTTAGCTGGAAACACCATATATTTT. It is translated as CASSFSVQGTLAGNTIYF.